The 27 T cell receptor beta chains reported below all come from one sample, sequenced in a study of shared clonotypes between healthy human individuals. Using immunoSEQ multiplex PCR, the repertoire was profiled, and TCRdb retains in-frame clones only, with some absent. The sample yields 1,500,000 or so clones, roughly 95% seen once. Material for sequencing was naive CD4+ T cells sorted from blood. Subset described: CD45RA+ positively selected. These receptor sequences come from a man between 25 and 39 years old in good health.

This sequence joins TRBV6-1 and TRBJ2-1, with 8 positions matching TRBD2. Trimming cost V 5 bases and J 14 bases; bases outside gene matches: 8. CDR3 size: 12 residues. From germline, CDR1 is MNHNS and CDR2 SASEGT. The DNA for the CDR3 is TGTGCCAGCAGTCTTGAGGGACTAGATGAGTTCTTC. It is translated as CASSLEGLDEFF.

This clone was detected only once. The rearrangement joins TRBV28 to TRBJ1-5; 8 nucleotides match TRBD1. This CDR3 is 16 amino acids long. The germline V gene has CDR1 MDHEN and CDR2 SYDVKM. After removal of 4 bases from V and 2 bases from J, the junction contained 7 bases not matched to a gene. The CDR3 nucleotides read TGTGCCAGCAGTTCCCAACCGGGACAGGGCAATCAGCCCCAGCATTTT. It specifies CASSSQPGQGNQPQHF. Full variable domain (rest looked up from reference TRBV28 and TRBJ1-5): DVKVTQSSRYLVKRTGEKVFLECVQDMDHENMFWYRQDPGLGLRLIYFSYDVKMKEKGDIPEGYSVSREKKERFSLILESASTNQTSMYLCASSSQPGQGNQPQHFGDGTRLSIL.

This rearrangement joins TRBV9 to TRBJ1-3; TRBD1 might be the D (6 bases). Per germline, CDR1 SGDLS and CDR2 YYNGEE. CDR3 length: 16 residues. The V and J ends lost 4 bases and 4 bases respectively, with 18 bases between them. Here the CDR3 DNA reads TGTGCCAGCAGCCCCCATCGGGGACAAGTCGGAAACACCATATATTTT. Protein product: CASSPHRGQVGNTIYF.

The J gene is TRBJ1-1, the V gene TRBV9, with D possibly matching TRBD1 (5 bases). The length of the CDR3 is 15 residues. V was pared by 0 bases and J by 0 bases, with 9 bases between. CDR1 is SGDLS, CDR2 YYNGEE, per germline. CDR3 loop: CASSVDPGMNTEAFF. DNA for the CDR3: TGTGCCAGCAGCGTAGATCCAGGGATGAACACTGAAGCTTTCTTT.

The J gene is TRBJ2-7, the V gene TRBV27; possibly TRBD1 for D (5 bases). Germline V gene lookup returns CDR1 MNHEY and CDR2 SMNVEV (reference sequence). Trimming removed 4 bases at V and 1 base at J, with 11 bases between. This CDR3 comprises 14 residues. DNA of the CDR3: TGTGCCAGCAGTTCCACAGGAGCATCCTACGAGCAGTACTTC. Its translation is CASSSTGASYEQYF.

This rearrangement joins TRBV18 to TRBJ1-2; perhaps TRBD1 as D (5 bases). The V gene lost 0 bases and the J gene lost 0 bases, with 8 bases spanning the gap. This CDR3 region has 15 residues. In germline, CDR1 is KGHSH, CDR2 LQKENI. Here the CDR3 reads CASSPPYRSNYGYTF. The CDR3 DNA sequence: TGTGCCAGCTCACCACCCTACAGGTCTAACTATGGCTACACCTTC.

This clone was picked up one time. The CDR3 loop is CASSYSVAGASEQYF. CDR3 coding DNA: TGTGCCAGCAGTTACTCGGTAGCGGGAGCGTCTGAGCAGTACTTC. J is TRBJ2-7 and V is TRBV6-6; 9 positions match TRBD2. Trimming removed 0 bases from V and 7 bases from J; junction bases left unmatched: 7. The CDR3 is made up of 15 amino acids. The germline V gene has CDR1 MNHNY and CDR2 SVGAGI (reference sequence).

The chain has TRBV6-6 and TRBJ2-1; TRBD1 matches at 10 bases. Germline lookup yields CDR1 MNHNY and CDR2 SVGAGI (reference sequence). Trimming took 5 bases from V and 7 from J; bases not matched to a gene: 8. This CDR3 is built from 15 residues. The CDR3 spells CASSPRDRGGNEQFF. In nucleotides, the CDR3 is TGTGCCAGCAGTCCCCGGGACAGGGGTGGGAATGAGCAGTTCTTC.

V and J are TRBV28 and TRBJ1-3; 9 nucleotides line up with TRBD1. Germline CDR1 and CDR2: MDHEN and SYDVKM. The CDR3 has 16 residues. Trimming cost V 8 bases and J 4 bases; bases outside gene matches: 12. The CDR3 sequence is CASFSYYRGPGNTIYF. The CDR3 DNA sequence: TGTGCCAGCTTTTCCTACTACAGGGGGCCAGGAAACACCATATATTTT.

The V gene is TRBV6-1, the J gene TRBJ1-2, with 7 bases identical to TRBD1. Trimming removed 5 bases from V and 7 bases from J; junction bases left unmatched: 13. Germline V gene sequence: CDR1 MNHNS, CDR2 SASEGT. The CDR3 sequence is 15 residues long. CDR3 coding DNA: TGTGCCAGCAGTAATGAAAAGGGGACAGCCTCTGGCTACACCTTC. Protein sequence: CASSNEKGTASGYTF.

This CDR3 reads CASRDRVKAGELFF. As DNA, the CDR3 is TGTGCCAGCCGGGACAGGGTAAAGGCCGGGGAGCTGTTTTTT. This rearrangement joins TRBV2 to TRBJ2-2; 9 positions match TRBD1. J lost 6 bases, V lost 8 bases, and 7 bases had no gene match. The germline gives CDR1 SNHLY, CDR2 FYNNEI. The CDR3 covers 14 residues.

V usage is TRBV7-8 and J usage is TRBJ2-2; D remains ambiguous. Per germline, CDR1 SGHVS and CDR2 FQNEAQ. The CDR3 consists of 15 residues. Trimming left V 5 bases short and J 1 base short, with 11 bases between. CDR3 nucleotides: TGTGCCAGCAGCCCTCCGGCGAAGAACACCGGGGAGCTGTTTTTT. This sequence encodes CASSPPAKNTGELFF.

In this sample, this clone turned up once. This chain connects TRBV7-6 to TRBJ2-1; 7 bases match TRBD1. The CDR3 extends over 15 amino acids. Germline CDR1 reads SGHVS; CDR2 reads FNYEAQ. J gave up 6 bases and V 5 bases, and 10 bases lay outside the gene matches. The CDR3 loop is CASSRNRDRSNEQFF. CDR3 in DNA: TGTGCCAGCAGCCGAAACCGGGACAGAAGCAATGAGCAGTTCTTC.

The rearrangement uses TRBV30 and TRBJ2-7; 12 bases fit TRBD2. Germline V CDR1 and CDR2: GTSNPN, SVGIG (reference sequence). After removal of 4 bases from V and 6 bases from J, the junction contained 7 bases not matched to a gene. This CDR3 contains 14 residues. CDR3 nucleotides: TGTGCCTGGACTATCTCGGGACTAGCGGGCGAGCAGTACTTC. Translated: CAWTISGLAGEQYF.

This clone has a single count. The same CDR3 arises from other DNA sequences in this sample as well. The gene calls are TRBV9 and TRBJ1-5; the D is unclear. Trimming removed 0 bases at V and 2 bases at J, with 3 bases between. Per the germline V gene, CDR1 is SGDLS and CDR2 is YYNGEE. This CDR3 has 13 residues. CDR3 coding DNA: TGTGCCAGCAGCGTAGACGGCAATCAGCCCCAGCATTTT. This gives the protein CASSVDGNQPQHF.

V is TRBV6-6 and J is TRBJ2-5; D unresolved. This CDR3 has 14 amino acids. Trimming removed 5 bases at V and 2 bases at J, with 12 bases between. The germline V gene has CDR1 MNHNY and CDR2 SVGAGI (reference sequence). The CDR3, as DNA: TGTGCCAGCAGTGATAGCAGCCTTCAAGAGACCCAGTACTTC. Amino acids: CASSDSSLQETQYF.

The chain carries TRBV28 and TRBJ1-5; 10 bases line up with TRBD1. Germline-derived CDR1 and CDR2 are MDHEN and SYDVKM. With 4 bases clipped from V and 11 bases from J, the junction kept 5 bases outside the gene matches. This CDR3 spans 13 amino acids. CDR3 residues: CASSSPGQGTQHF. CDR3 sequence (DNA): TGTGCCAGCAGTTCTCCGGGACAGGGGACCCAGCATTTT.

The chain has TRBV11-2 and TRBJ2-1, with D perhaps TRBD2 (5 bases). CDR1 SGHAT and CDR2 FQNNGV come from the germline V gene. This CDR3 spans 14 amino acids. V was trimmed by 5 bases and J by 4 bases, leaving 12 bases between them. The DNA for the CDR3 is TGTGCCAGCAGCACCTTAGCGCTTTACAATGAGCAGTTCTTC. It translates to CASSTLALYNEQFF.

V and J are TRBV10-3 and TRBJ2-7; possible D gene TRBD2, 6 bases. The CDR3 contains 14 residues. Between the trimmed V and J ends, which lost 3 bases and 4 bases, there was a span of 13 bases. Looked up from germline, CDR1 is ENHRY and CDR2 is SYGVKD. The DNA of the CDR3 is TGTGCCATCAGTGATAGGAGGGACCCTTACGAGCAGTACTTC. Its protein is CAISDRRDPYEQYF.

CDR3 sequence: CASSGYGTDYNEQFF. As DNA, the CDR3 is TGTGCCAGCAGTGGGTACGGGACAGATTACAATGAGCAGTTCTTC. V and J are TRBV6-1 and TRBJ2-1, with 7 bases matching TRBD1. The germline V gene encodes CDR1 MNHNS and CDR2 SASEGT. The CDR3 covers 15 residues. The V segment lost 4 bases and the J segment 4 bases; nucleotides outside the gene matches: 7.

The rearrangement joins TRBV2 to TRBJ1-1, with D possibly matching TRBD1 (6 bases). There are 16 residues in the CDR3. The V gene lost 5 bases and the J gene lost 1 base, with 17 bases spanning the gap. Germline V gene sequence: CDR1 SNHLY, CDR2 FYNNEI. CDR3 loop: CASSFQRTGPNTEAFF. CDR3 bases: TGTGCCAGCAGTTTCCAACGCACAGGGCCGAACACTGAAGCTTTCTTT. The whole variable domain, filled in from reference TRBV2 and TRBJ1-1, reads EPEVTQTPSHQVTQMGQEVILRCVPISNHLYFYWYRQILGQKVEFLVSFYNNEISEKSEIFDDQFSVERPDGSNFTLKIRSTKLEDSAMYFCASSFQRTGPNTEAFFGQGTRLTVV.

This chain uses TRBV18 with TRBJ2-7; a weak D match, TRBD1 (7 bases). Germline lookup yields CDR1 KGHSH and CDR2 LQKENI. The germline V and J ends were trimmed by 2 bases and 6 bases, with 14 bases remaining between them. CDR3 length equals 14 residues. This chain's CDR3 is CASSPVEGAGEQYF. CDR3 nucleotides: TGTGCCAGCTCACCAGTGGAGGGGGCGGGCGAGCAGTACTTC.

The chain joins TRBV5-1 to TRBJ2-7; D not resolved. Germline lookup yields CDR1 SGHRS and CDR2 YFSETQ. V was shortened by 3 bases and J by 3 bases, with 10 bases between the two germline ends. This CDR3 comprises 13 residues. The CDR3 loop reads CASSSPDHYEQYF. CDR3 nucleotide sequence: TGCGCCAGCAGCTCGCCTGACCACTACGAGCAGTACTTC.

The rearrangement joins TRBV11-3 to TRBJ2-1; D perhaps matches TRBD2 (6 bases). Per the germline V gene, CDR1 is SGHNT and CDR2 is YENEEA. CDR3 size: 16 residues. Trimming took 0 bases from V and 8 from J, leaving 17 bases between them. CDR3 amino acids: CASSLDSTRKSHEQFF. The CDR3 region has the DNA TGTGCCAGCAGCTTAGATTCGACTAGAAAGTCGCATGAGCAGTTCTTC. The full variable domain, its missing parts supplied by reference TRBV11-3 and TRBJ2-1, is EAGVVQSPRYKIIEKKQPVAFWCNPISGHNTLYWYLQNLGQGPELLIRYENEEAVDDSQLPKDRFSAERLKGVDSTLKIQPAELGDSAVYLCASSLDSTRKSHEQFFGPGTRLTVL.

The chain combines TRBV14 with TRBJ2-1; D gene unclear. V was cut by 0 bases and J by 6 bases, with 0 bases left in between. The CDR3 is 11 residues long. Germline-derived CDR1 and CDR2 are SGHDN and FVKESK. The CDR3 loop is CASSQDNEQFF. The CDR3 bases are TGTGCCAGCAGCCAAGACAATGAGCAGTTCTTC. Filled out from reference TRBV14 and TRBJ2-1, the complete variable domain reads EAGVTQFPSHSVIEKGQTVTLRCDPISGHDNLYWYRRVMGKEIKFLLHFVKESKQDESGMPNNRFLAERTGGTYSTLKVQPAELEDSGVYFCASSQDNEQFFGPGTRLTVL.

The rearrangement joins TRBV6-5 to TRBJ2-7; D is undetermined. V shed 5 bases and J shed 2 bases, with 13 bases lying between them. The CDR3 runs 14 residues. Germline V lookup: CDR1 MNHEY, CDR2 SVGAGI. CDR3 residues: CASSTPPRAYEQYF. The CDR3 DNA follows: TGTGCCAGCAGTACCCCCCCTAGAGCCTACGAGCAGTACTTC.

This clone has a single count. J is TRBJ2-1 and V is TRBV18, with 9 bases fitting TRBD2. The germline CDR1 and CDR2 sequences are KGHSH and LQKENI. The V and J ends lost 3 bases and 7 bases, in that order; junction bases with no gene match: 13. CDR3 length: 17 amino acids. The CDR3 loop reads CASSPAQSAGGTNEQFF. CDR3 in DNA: TGTGCCAGCTCACCTGCCCAATCCGCGGGAGGGACGAATGAGCAGTTCTTC.